This passage covers 13 T cell receptor beta chains from one sample sequenced in a study of T cell repertoires in cytomegalovirus infection. MiXCR, run by TCRdb on the reads, gives a single entry per CDR3 protein. This table holds 350,000 to 400,000 distinct CDR3 sequences, roughly 36% found once. For these TCRs, the target antigens are not known. This material consisted of cultured PBMCs, taken from culture after CMV antigen stimulation. These receptors all stem from a human donor in good health (CMV status not recorded). Some clones in this sample may be carry-over from other donors' samples.

The rearrangement uses TRBV10-3 and TRBJ2-5; 11 bases align to TRBD2. Germline loops: CDR1 ENHRY, CDR2 SYGVKD. V lost 6 bases and J lost 5; bases outside the gene matches: 14. CDR3 length: 17 amino acids. CDR3 amino acids: CAIRPASTSGSGETQYF. The CDR3 coding sequence is TGTGCCATCAGACCAGCCAGCACTAGCGGGAGTGGGGAGACCCAGTACTTC.

The chain joins TRBV7-6 to TRBJ2-3, with a possible D match to TRBD2 (6 bases). V dropped 3 bases and J dropped 0 bases, with 16 bases sitting between them. CDR3 length equals 17 residues. Germline lookup yields CDR1 SGHVS and CDR2 FNYEAQ. This CDR3 reads CASSFAGPGLSTDTQYF. The CDR3 nucleotides read TGTGCCAGCAGCTTCGCGGGTCCGGGACTGAGCACAGATACGCAGTATTTT.

This rearrangement joins TRBV10-3 to TRBJ1-5; D is unresolved. Germline CDR1 ENHRY, CDR2 SYGVKD. CDR3 size: 14 residues. The V end was cut by 6 bases, the J end by 4 bases, with 13 bases between. CDR3 in DNA: TGTGCCATCAGCGCAGACGGGTTAAATCAGCCCCAGCATTTT. Its translation: CAISADGLNQPQHF.

J is TRBJ1-2 and V is TRBV27; TRBD1 might be the D (6 bases). The CDR3 runs 14 residues. V shed 5 bases and J shed 8 bases, with 18 bases lying between them. Looked up from germline, CDR1 is MNHEY and CDR2 is SMNVEV (reference sequence). The CDR3 is CASSPTGFNFGYTF. The CDR3 nucleotides read TGTGCCAGCAGTCCTACAGGGTTTAATTTCGGCTACACCTTC.

This clonotype was detected only a few times. The chain employs TRBV7-6 and TRBJ2-2, with no clear D. The CDR3 covers 16 residues. CDR1 is SGHVS, CDR2 FNYEAQ, per germline. Trimming shortened V by 5 bases and J by 5 bases, and 18 bases separated the two germline ends. CDR3 coding DNA: TGTGCCAGCAGCCAACCTCTTGGCGGCACTACCGGGGAGCTGTTTTTT. Residues: CASSQPLGGTTGELFF.

This clonotype was counted ten times or more. The rearrangement links TRBV7-2 to TRBJ2-3; 7 nucleotides agree with TRBD2. This CDR3 contains 13 residues. CDR1 SGHTA and CDR2 FQGNSA come from the germline V gene. V shed 4 bases, J shed 4 bases, and the junction held 2 bases outside the gene matches. CDR3 nucleotide sequence: TGTGCCAGCAGCTGGGGGGGGGCAGATACGCAGTATTTT. It translates to CASSWGGADTQYF.

This clonotype has ten or more counts. CDR3 region: CASSWKETQYF. For the CDR3, the DNA is TGTGCCAGCAGCTGGAAAGAGACCCAGTACTTC. V usage is TRBV11-1 and J usage is TRBJ2-5, with D hard to call. Germline V gene lookup returns CDR1 SGHAT and CDR2 FQDESV (reference sequence). The CDR3 length is 11 residues. Trimming shortened V by 4 bases and J by 3 bases, and 3 bases separated the two germline ends.

This clonotype came up many times. The J gene is TRBJ2-6, the V gene TRBV7-2; D is possibly TRBD1 (5 bases). The CDR3 consists of 16 residues. CDR1 and CDR2 from the germline V gene are SGHTA and FQGNSA. Between the trimmed V and J ends, which lost 1 base and 2 bases, there was a span of 9 bases. The CDR3 loop reads CASSLGRGAGANVLTF. The CDR3 bases are TGTGCCAGCAGCTTAGGAAGGGGCGCTGGGGCCAACGTCCTGACTTTC. The full variable domain, rest sourced from reference TRBV7-2 and TRBJ2-6, is GAGVSQSPSNKVTEKGKDVELRCDPISGHTALYWYRQSLGQGLEFLIYFQGNSAPDKSGLPSDRFSAERTGGSVSTLTIQRTQQEDSAVYLCASSLGRGAGANVLTFGAGSRLTVL.

This clonotype was counted many times. The chain employs TRBV28 and TRBJ2-2; 8 nucleotides line up with TRBD2. This CDR3 has 19 residues. J gave up 3 bases and V 2 bases, and 14 bases lay outside the gene matches. Germline lookup yields CDR1 MDHEN and CDR2 SYDVKM. CDR3 sequence (DNA): TGTGCCAGCAGTTTAAACCCCAGAACCCGGGGGGGATACACCGGGGAGCTGTTTTTT. The encoded protein is CASSLNPRTRGGYTGELFF.

The chain links TRBV30 to TRBJ2-1; D remains ambiguous. V was cut by 0 bases and J by 10 bases, with 10 bases left in between. Per germline, CDR1 GTSNPN and CDR2 SVGIG (reference sequence). The CDR3 contains 12 residues. CDR3 nucleotides: TGTGCCTGGAGTGTACCGGGTGGCGAGCAGTTCTTC. This sequence encodes CAWSVPGGEQFF.

In nucleotides, the CDR3 is TGTGCCAGCAGCGTCGGACCAACCCAAGAGACCCAGTACTTC. Amino acid sequence: CASSVGPTQETQYF. The V and J genes are TRBV7-7 and TRBJ2-5; D unresolved. CDR3 length: 14 residues. The ends were cut back, 5 bases at V and 1 base at J, with 11 bases in the middle. Germline V lookup: CDR1 SSHAT, CDR2 FNYEAQ (reference sequence).

This clonotype was detected once. The chain links TRBV19 to TRBJ2-1; tentatively, D is TRBD2 (6 bases). The CDR3 totals 14 residues. The germline V and J ends were trimmed by 7 bases and 0 bases, with 10 bases remaining between them. In germline, CDR1 is LNHDA, CDR2 SQIVND (reference sequence). This CDR3 reads CASMGTYSYNEQFF. CDR3 in DNA: TGTGCCAGTATGGGGACTTACTCCTACAATGAGCAGTTCTTC.

The J gene is TRBJ2-1, the V gene TRBV27; TRBD2 matches at 7 bases. Germline values: CDR1 MNHEY, CDR2 SMNVEV (reference sequence). V lost 6 bases, J lost 6 bases, and 5 bases stayed unmatched. This CDR3 spans 13 amino acids. The CDR3 spells CASRGSGINEQFF. Here the CDR3 DNA reads TGTGCCAGCAGGGGGAGCGGGATCAATGAGCAGTTCTTC.